This is a list of T cell receptor beta chains from one sample in a study of tumor-infiltrating lymphocytes in localized non-small cell lung cancer. Here immunoSEQ multiplex PCR was the method, and the copy in TCRdb shows in-frame clones only, minus some. The sample holds roughly 20,000 clones, roughly 80% seen once. Sequenced input: lung tumor tissue. These receptors were taken from a human donor with non-small cell lung cancer. Both conserved end residues are part of each CDR3. D genes are given only for firm matches. A row's size may be missing; if present it is once, few, many or a size class.

D: TRBD2; size: once; V: TRBV7-9; J: TRBJ2-4; DNA: TGTGCCAGCAGCTTACTTGCGGGGGACAAAAACATTCAGTACTTC; CDR3: CASSLLAGDKNIQYF
D: NA; size: once; V: TRBV19; J: TRBJ2-7; DNA: TGTGCCAGTAATCCGACAGGCCGATCCTACGAGCAGTACTTC; CDR3: CASNPTGRSYEQYF
D: TRBD1; size: NA; V: TRBV30; J: TRBJ1-1; DNA: TGTGCCTGGACCCAGGGGGGGTACACTGAAGCTTTCTTT; CDR3: CAWTQGGYTEAFF
D: NA; size: NA; V: TRBV2; J: TRBJ2-7; DNA: TGTGCCAGCTTAGTGGGAACAGGCGAGCAGTACTTC; CDR3: CASLVGTGEQYF
D: NA; size: NA; V: TRBV6-6; J: TRBJ2-4; DNA: TGTGCCAGCAGTTACACAGAGAAAAACATTCAGTACTTC; CDR3: CASSYTEKNIQYF
D: NA; size: few; V: TRBV6-5; J: TRBJ1-5; DNA: TGTGCCAGCAGCTTGGGACTTACGGGGCAGCCCCAGCATTTT; CDR3: CASSLGLTGQPQHF
D: NA; size: NA; V: TRBV11-2; J: TRBJ1-1; DNA: TGTGCCAGCAGCTTAGCCGGACAGTGGAACACTGAAGCTTTCTTT; CDR3: CASSLAGQWNTEAFF
D: NA; size: NA; V: TRBV10-1; J: TRBJ1-1; DNA: TGCGCCAGCAGTGAAGACGGTATCGGACCCAACACTGAAGCTTTCTTT; CDR3: CASSEDGIGPNTEAFF
D: NA; size: NA; V: TRBV27; J: TRBJ2-7; DNA: TGTGCCAGCAGTCAAAAGGAGAGCTCCTACGAGCAGTACTTC; CDR3: CASSQKESSYEQYF
D: NA; size: NA; V: TRBV7-2; J: TRBJ2-7; DNA: TGTGCCAGCAGCCTGGTGGACATGCAATACGAGCAGTACTTC; CDR3: CASSLVDMQYEQYF
D: NA; size: NA; V: TRBV10-3; J: TRBJ1-2; DNA: TGTGCCATCAGTGAGTCGATTCTAACACGGCCCTATGGCTACACCTTC; CDR3: CAISESILTRPYGYTF
D: NA; size: NA; V: TRBV7-8; J: TRBJ2-5; DNA: TGTGCCAGCAGCTTAGGCACAGCCCTACAAGAGACCCAGTACTTC; CDR3: CASSLGTALQETQYF
D: NA; size: NA; V: TRBV15; J: TRBJ2-5; DNA: TGTGCCACCAGCAGAGATTTACCCACGGAGGGAGAGACCCAGTACTTC; CDR3: CATSRDLPTEGETQYF
D: TRBD2; size: NA; V: TRBV4-1; J: TRBJ2-2; DNA: TGCGCCAGCAGCCTACTTTGGACTAGCGGGAGGGCCGGCACCGGGGAGCTGTTTTTT; CDR3: CASSLLWTSGRAGTGELFF
D: NA; size: NA; V: TRBV6-1; J: TRBJ2-3; DNA: TGTGCCAGCAGTCCTGCGGGAAGCACAGATACGCAGTATTTT; CDR3: CASSPAGSTDTQYF
D: NA; size: NA; V: TRBV11-3; J: TRBJ1-3; DNA: TGTGCCAGCAGCCGAGGAGGCAGTATTTCTGGAAACACCATATATTTT; CDR3: CASSRGGSISGNTIYF
D: NA; size: few; V: TRBV7-9; J: TRBJ2-7; DNA: TGTGCCAGCAGCCCCAGCGGTACCTACGAGCAGTACTTC; CDR3: CASSPSGTYEQYF
D: NA; size: NA; V: TRBV7-2; J: TRBJ2-7; DNA: TGTGCCAGCAGCTTGGGGGCCTGGAACGAGCAGTACTTC; CDR3: CASSLGAWNEQYF
D: TRBD1; size: NA; V: TRBV11-2; J: TRBJ1-2; DNA: TGTGCCAGCAGCTTAGGGACAGGGAAGAACTATGGCTACACCTTC; CDR3: CASSLGTGKNYGYTF
D: NA; size: NA; V: TRBV5-1; J: TRBJ2-3; DNA: TGCGCCAGCAGCTTGCTACTGGGCACAGATACGCAGTATTTT; CDR3: CASSLLLGTDTQYF
D: TRBD1; size: NA; V: TRBV30; J: TRBJ2-2; DNA: TGTGCCTGGACTACCGGGACAGTTAACACCGGGGAGCTGTTTTTT; CDR3: CAWTTGTVNTGELFF
D: NA; size: NA; V: TRBV7-8; J: TRBJ1-4; DNA: TGTGCCAGCAGCTTAAATGGAGAAAAACTGTTTTTT; CDR3: CASSLNGEKLFF
D: NA; size: NA; V: TRBV10-3; J: TRBJ1-1; DNA: TGTGCCATCAGTTTAGACAACCTGAACACTGAAGCTTTCTTT; CDR3: CAISLDNLNTEAFF
D: TRBD2; size: NA; V: TRBV27; J: TRBJ2-1; DNA: TGTGCCAGCAGTTTATTCGCGGGACTAGCGGGAGAAGGCAATGAGCAGTTCTTC; CDR3: CASSLFAGLAGEGNEQFF
D: TRBD1; size: once; V: TRBV2; J: TRBJ2-7; DNA: TGTGCCAGCAGTTACAGGGGTCTCTACGAGCAGTACTTC; CDR3: CASSYRGLYEQYF
D: NA; size: NA; V: TRBV10-2; J: TRBJ2-5; DNA: TGCGCCAGCAGTGAGGCTAAAGAGACCCAGTACTTC; CDR3: CASSEAKETQYF
D: NA; size: NA; V: TRBV5-4; J: TRBJ2-3; DNA: TGTGCCAGCAGCTTTTTGGGACTCACAGATACGCAGTATTTT; CDR3: CASSFLGLTDTQYF
D: TRBD2; size: NA; V: TRBV7-7; J: TRBJ2-1; DNA: TGTGCTAGCAGCTTAGAGGGGGCGAGCGGGAGGGCCAATGAGCAGTTCTTC; CDR3: CASSLEGASGRANEQFF
D: TRBD2; size: NA; V: TRBV28; J: TRBJ2-7; DNA: TGTGCCAGCAGTTTCAGGACTAGCGGGAACTCCTACGAGCAGTACTTC; CDR3: CASSFRTSGNSYEQYF
D: TRBD2; size: NA; V: TRBV29-1; J: TRBJ2-1; DNA: TGCAGCGGAAGGACTAGCGGTCTGAATGAGCAGTTCTTC; CDR3: CSGRTSGLNEQFF
D: NA; size: once; V: TRBV15; J: TRBJ1-4; DNA: TGTGCCACCAGCAGAGATAAGGGTTGGGATGAAAAACTGTTTTTT; CDR3: CATSRDKGWDEKLFF
D: TRBD2; size: NA; V: TRBV11-2; J: TRBJ2-7; DNA: TGTGCCAGCAGCTTAGCGGTAGCGGGAGTCCACGAGCAGTACTTC; CDR3: CASSLAVAGVHEQYF
D: TRBD2; size: NA; V: TRBV9; J: TRBJ2-1; DNA: TGTGCCAGCAGCGGACCGGGACTAGTCACTTTTGGTAATGAGCAGTTCTTC; CDR3: CASSGPGLVTFGNEQFF
D: TRBD1; size: NA; V: TRBV6-5; J: TRBJ2-7; DNA: TGTGCCAGCAGCCGCATCGGGACAGAAGGCTACGAGCAGTACTTC; CDR3: CASSRIGTEGYEQYF
D: TRBD1; size: NA; V: TRBV6-1; J: TRBJ1-3; DNA: TGTGCCAGCAGTGTTTGGGACAGGTGGACCCGGAACACCATATATTTT; CDR3: CASSVWDRWTRNTIYF
D: TRBD1; size: NA; V: TRBV19; J: TRBJ1-1; DNA: TGTGCCAGTAGCCTGGGACAGATGAACACTGAAGCTTTCTTT; CDR3: CASSLGQMNTEAFF
D: NA; size: NA; V: TRBV7-3; J: TRBJ2-2; DNA: TGTGCCAGCTCCCCCTCCCGGGGGGAGCTGTTTTTT; CDR3: CASSPSRGELFF
D: NA; size: NA; V: TRBV5-1; J: TRBJ2-5; DNA: TGCGCCAGCAGCGTCTTTCCCGGTTTGGGCGAGACCCAGTACTTC; CDR3: CASSVFPGLGETQYF
D: TRBD1; size: NA; V: TRBV28; J: TRBJ1-2; DNA: TGTGCCAGCAGCGAGCTGACAGGGGCCCGCTATGGCTACACCTTC; CDR3: CASSELTGARYGYTF
D: NA; size: NA; V: TRBV6-6; J: TRBJ2-1; DNA: TGTGCCAGCAGGGGAGACGGTTACTCCAATGAGCAGTTCTTC; CDR3: CASRGDGYSNEQFF
D: NA; size: NA; V: TRBV7-2; J: TRBJ2-3; DNA: TGTGCCAGCAGCTTAGGAGGCGCTAGCGAGGGCGATACGCAGTATTTT; CDR3: CASSLGGASEGDTQYF
D: NA; size: NA; V: TRBV5-4; J: TRBJ2-2; DNA: TGTGCCAGTCGACTAAGGAGGGACACCGGGGAGCTGTTTTTT; CDR3: CASRLRRDTGELFF
D: TRBD1; size: NA; V: TRBV27; J: TRBJ1-5; DNA: TGTGCCAGCAGGTTCAAGGGGGCGGATCAGCCCCAGCACTTT; CDR3: CASRFKGADQPQHF
D: TRBD1; size: NA; V: TRBV7-9; J: TRBJ2-4; DNA: TGTGCCAGCAGCTTAGCGGGACAGGGATGGGCCAAAAACATTCAGTACTTC; CDR3: CASSLAGQGWAKNIQYF
D: NA; size: NA; V: TRBV30; J: TRBJ1-5; DNA: TGTGCCTGGAGTGTTCGCCTCAATCAGCCCCAGCATTTT; CDR3: CAWSVRLNQPQHF
D: NA; size: NA; V: TRBV27; J: TRBJ2-7; DNA: TGTGCCACCTCCCCTACCCCCCAATACGAGCAGTACTTC; CDR3: CATSPTPQYEQYF
D: TRBD2; size: NA; V: TRBV30; J: TRBJ2-1; DNA: TGTGCCTGGATCTCCAGGAGGACTAGCGGGAGAGGCAATGAGCAGTTCTTC; CDR3: CAWISRRTSGRGNEQFF
D: NA; size: NA; V: TRBV30; J: TRBJ1-4; DNA: TGTGCCTGGAGTGGCCAGAACACTAATGAAAAACTGTTTTTT; CDR3: CAWSGQNTNEKLFF
D: TRBD1; size: NA; V: TRBV5-4; J: TRBJ1-1; DNA: TGTGCCAGCAGCTCGGGACAGGGGAACACTGAAGCTTTCTTT; CDR3: CASSSGQGNTEAFF
D: TRBD2; size: NA; V: TRBV5-1; J: TRBJ2-5; DNA: TGCGCCAGCAGCTTGGGACTAGCGGGAGCCTTACAAGAGACCCAGTACTTC; CDR3: CASSLGLAGALQETQYF
D: NA; size: NA; V: TRBV11-3; J: TRBJ2-5; DNA: TGTGCCACCTCCGCCAGGGGAGGAGAGACCCAGTACTTC; CDR3: CATSARGGETQYF
D: NA; size: NA; V: TRBV18; J: TRBJ2-3; DNA: TGTGCCAGCTCACCACCGTACTCAGCGGATACGCAGTATTTT; CDR3: CASSPPYSADTQYF
D: NA; size: NA; V: TRBV27; J: TRBJ2-1; DNA: TGTGCCAGCAGTCCGCCGAGGCCTCCAACGTCCTACAATGAGCAGTTCTTC; CDR3: CASSPPRPPTSYNEQFF